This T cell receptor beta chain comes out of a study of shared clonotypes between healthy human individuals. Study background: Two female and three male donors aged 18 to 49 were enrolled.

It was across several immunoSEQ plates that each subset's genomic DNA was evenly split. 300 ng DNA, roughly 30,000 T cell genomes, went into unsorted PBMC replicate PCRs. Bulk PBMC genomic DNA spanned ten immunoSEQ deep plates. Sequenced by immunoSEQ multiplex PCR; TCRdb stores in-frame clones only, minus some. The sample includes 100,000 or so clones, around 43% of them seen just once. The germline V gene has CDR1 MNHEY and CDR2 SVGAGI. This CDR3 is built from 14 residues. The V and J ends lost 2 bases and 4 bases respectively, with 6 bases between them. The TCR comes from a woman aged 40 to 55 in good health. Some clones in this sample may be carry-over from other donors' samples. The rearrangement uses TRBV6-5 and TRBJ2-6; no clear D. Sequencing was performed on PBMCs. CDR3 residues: CASSYTAGANVLTF. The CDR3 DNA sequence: TGTGCCAGCAGTTACACGGCCGGGGCCAACGTCCTGACTTTC.